What follows are 24 T cell receptor beta chains derived from one specimen sequenced in a study of blood T cell repertoires in COVID-19. Measured with immunoSEQ multiplex PCR; TCRdb has only the in-frame clones, and not every one. The data show around 20,000 clones, with roughly 86% seen just once and roughly 8.3% held by the top ten. Sequenced: peripheral blood. All receptors derive from a human donor in a cohort sampled during active COVID-19. The donor label of this sample is uncertain.

This clone was seen only a few times. This chain connects TRBV4-1 to TRBJ1-1; D might be TRBD1 (5 bases). The CDR3 is 15 residues long. The germline CDR1 and CDR2 sequences are MGHRA and YSYEKL. V lost 0 bases and J 3 bases, leaving 11 bases between the germline ends. CDR3 nucleotide sequence: TGCGCCAGCAGCCAAGAGTCGGGGGGGTACACTGAAGCTTTCTTT. The encoded protein is CASSQESGGYTEAFF.

J is TRBJ1-1 and V is TRBV5-1, with D possibly matching TRBD1 (6 bases). The CDR3 is 18 amino acids. The V end was cut by 4 bases, the J end by 0 bases, with 22 bases between. Germline values: CDR1 SGHRS, CDR2 YFSETQ. This CDR3 is CASSPRGRAPTLNTEAFF. The DNA of the CDR3 is TGCGCCAGCAGCCCGCGGGGGCGCGCACCCACGTTGAACACTGAAGCTTTCTTT.

The genes are TRBV12-1 and TRBJ2-1; TRBD2 was called by the table and not checked on the DNA. TRBV12-1 is a pseudogene. This CDR3 spans 13 amino acids. The DNA for the CDR3 is TGTGCCAGCATATGTTGGACTAACAATGAGCAGTTCTTC. Protein: CASICWTNNEQFF.

This clone appeared a few times. The chain links TRBV6-6 to TRBJ1-5; 9 bases are a match to TRBD1. The V segment lost 6 bases and the J segment 6 bases; nucleotides outside the gene matches: 9. The V gene's germline CDR1 is MNHNY and CDR2 SVGAGI (reference sequence). This CDR3 has 15 amino acids. CDR3 sequence reads: CASSRIQGAGQPQHF. In nucleotides, the CDR3 is TGTGCCAGCAGCCGTATACAGGGGGCGGGTCAGCCCCAGCATTTT.

The V and J genes are TRBV19 and TRBJ2-7; D gene unclear. The CDR3 has 15 residues. Trimming stripped 6 bases from V and 0 bases from J, with 15 bases between. Germline-derived CDR1 and CDR2 are LNHDA and SQIVND (reference sequence). The CDR3: CASSLRLMSSYEQYF. In DNA form, the CDR3 reads TGTGCCAGTAGCCTAAGACTGATGAGCTCCTACGAGCAGTACTTC.

V is TRBV6-5 and J is TRBJ2-3; the D gene is possibly TRBD1 (7 bases). The CDR3 extends over 14 amino acids. Trimming shortened V by 6 bases and J by 4 bases, and 14 bases separated the two germline ends. Per germline, CDR1 MNHEY and CDR2 SVGAGI. The DNA for the CDR3 is TGTGCCAGCAGGGAGGGGACAGAGGCAGATACGCAGTATTTT. Amino acid sequence: CASREGTEADTQYF.

V is TRBV29-1 and J is TRBJ2-1, with 10 bases identical to TRBD2. The CDR3 loop spans 16 amino acids. Germline loops: CDR1 SQVTM, CDR2 ANQGSEA. Losses at the gene ends were 4 bases for V and 1 base for J; bases not matched to a gene: 7. The CDR3 DNA sequence: TGCAGCGTTGCTCTAGCGGGAGCTCGTTCCTACAATGAGCAGTTCTTC. It encodes CSVALAGARSYNEQFF.

The chain carries TRBV2 and TRBJ2-1, with D possibly matching TRBD1 (5 bases). The germline V and J ends were trimmed by 8 bases and 14 bases, with 16 bases remaining between them. Germline V gives CDR1 SNHLY, CDR2 FYNNEI. The CDR3 length is 11 residues. The CDR3 reads CASLQGPRKFF. CDR3 nucleotide sequence: TGTGCCAGCCTCCAGGGCCCACGGAAGTTCTTC.

The rearrangement links TRBV5-1 to TRBJ2-7, with TRBD2 matching 14 bases. The junction had 6 bases not matched to a gene; V was cut back by 3 bases and J by 7 bases. CDR1 is SGHRS and CDR2 is YFSETQ in the germline V gene. The CDR3 is 15 residues long. The CDR3 DNA reads TGCGCCAGCAGCTCGGGACTAGCGGGAGTGGGTGAGCAGTACTTC. It yields the protein CASSSGLAGVGEQYF.

The chain combines TRBV5-4 with TRBJ2-6, with no clear D. The CDR3 consists of 13 residues. CDR1 SGHNT and CDR2 YYREEE come from the germline V gene (reference sequence). The V gene lost 4 bases and the J gene lost 4 bases, with 6 bases spanning the gap. This CDR3 is CASSPPGANVLTF. As DNA, the CDR3 is TGTGCCAGCAGCCCCCCAGGGGCCAACGTCCTGACTTTC. Looking up the rest from reference TRBV5-4 and TRBJ2-6 gives the full variable domain: ETGVTQSPTHLIKTRGQQVTLRCSSQSGHNTVSWYQQALGQGPQFIFQYYREEENGRGNFPPRFSGLQFPNYSSELNVNALELDDSALYLCASSPPGANVLTFGAGSRLTVL.

This rearrangement joins TRBV19 to TRBJ1-1; the D is unclear. Germline lookup yields CDR1 LNHDA and CDR2 SQIVND (reference sequence). This CDR3 spans 11 amino acids. Trimming took off 7 bases at V and 3 bases at J, with 6 bases between the two ends. The CDR3 loop reads CASNTDTEAFF. CDR3 nucleotide sequence: TGTGCCAGTAATACGGACACTGAAGCTTTCTTT.

The chain recombines TRBV7-3 with TRBJ2-5, with 11 bases identical to TRBD2. V lost 5 bases to trimming and J lost 3 bases; unmatched junction nucleotides: 2. The CDR3 spans 14 residues. Per the germline V gene, CDR1 is SGHTA and CDR2 is FQGTGA. DNA for the CDR3: TGTGCCAGCAGCATGGGACTAGCGGAAGAGACCCAGTACTTC. It codes for CASSMGLAEETQYF.

This clone has a single count. The J gene is TRBJ1-1, the V gene TRBV18; 7 nucleotides align to TRBD1. The CDR3 sequence is 14 residues long. Germline V gene lookup returns CDR1 KGHSH and CDR2 LQKENI. V lost 3 bases, J lost 5 bases, and 6 bases stayed unmatched. The CDR3 loop is CASSPGQEGTEAFF. Here the CDR3 DNA reads TGTGCCAGCTCACCCGGACAGGAGGGGACTGAAGCTTTCTTT.

The chain links TRBV29-1 to TRBJ2-5; TRBD2 is a possible D gene (6 bases). The V gene's germline CDR1 is SQVTM and CDR2 ANQGSEA. The CDR3 is made up of 14 amino acids. V lost 3 bases and J lost 1, with 12 bases in between. CDR3 coding DNA: TGCAGCGTTGAGGAGGGATACGTCCAAGAGACCCAGTACTTC. This translates into CSVEEGYVQETQYF.

This clone has just a few counts. The chain combines TRBV5-1 with TRBJ2-2; the D is unclear. Germline V lookup: CDR1 SGHRS, CDR2 YFSETQ. The CDR3 length is 13 residues. V lost 1 base to trimming and J lost 4 bases, with 5 bases between them. The CDR3 nucleotides read TGCGCCAGCAGCTTGCCAGGCACCGGGGAGCTGTTTTTT. It translates to CASSLPGTGELFF.

V gene TRBV18 combines with J gene TRBJ1-5; D is perhaps TRBD1 (5 bases). CDR1 KGHSH and CDR2 LQKENI come from the germline V gene. There are 13 residues in the CDR3. The V gene lost 3 bases and the J gene lost 7 bases, with 10 bases spanning the gap. CDR3 in amino acids: CASSPGGRQPQHF. DNA for the CDR3: TGTGCCAGCTCACCCGGGGGGAGGCAGCCCCAGCATTTT.

This chain links TRBV7-2 with TRBJ2-1; TRBD2 matches 7 bases. Per germline, CDR1 SGHTA and CDR2 FQGNSA. The trim removed 5 bases at V and 0 bases at J, leaving 4 bases unmatched. This CDR3 is 15 amino acids long. The CDR3: CASSPAGPSYNEQFF. CDR3 coding DNA: TGTGCCAGCAGCCCAGCGGGACCCTCCTACAATGAGCAGTTCTTC.

This sequence joins TRBV27 and TRBJ2-3, with a possible D match to TRBD2 (6 bases). The germline V gene has CDR1 MNHEY and CDR2 SMNVEV (reference sequence). V lost 6 bases and J 1 base, leaving 20 bases between the germline ends. This CDR3 is built from 17 residues. The CDR3 here is CASRGGIRYLRTDTQYF. For the CDR3, the DNA is TGTGCCAGCAGGGGGGGAATACGATACCTACGCACAGATACGCAGTATTTT.

The chain joins TRBV7-9 to TRBJ2-7; unclear D gene. Germline values: CDR1 SEHNR, CDR2 FQNEAQ (reference sequence). V was clipped by 1 base and J by 5 bases, with 12 bases between them. This CDR3 is built from 14 residues. The CDR3: CASSLDGYRNEQYF. Here the CDR3 DNA reads TGTGCCAGCAGCTTAGACGGGTATCGAAACGAGCAGTACTTC.

Only a few counts were recorded for this clone. The chain carries TRBV25-1 and TRBJ2-7; D not certain. CDR3 length: 13 residues. Germline V gene data show CDR1 as MGHDK and CDR2 as SYGVNS. The V and J ends lost 3 bases and 3 bases respectively, with 9 bases between them. CDR3 residues: CASSEVHDYEQYF. The CDR3 nucleotides read TGTGCCAGCAGTGAGGTACACGACTACGAGCAGTACTTC.

A single count supports this clone. The J gene is TRBJ1-4, the V gene TRBV6-5; no reliable D call. This CDR3 contains 12 residues. Germline V lookup: CDR1 MNHEY, CDR2 SVGAGI. V was trimmed by 7 bases and J by 3 bases, leaving 6 bases between them. Here the CDR3 reads CASTPSNEKLFF. The CDR3 DNA sequence: TGTGCCAGCACCCCTTCTAATGAAAAACTGTTTTTT.

J is TRBJ2-2 and V is TRBV5-6, with 7 positions matching TRBD1. The CDR3 runs to 14 residues. Trimming took 4 bases from V and 1 from J; bases not matched to a gene: 1. The V gene's germline CDR1 is SGHDT and CDR2 YYEEEE. In DNA form, the CDR3 reads TGTGCCAGCAGCCGGACAGGGAACACCGGGGAGCTGTTTTTT. Its protein product is CASSRTGNTGELFF.

The V and J genes are TRBV5-1 and TRBJ2-1; TRBD2 is a possible D gene (5 bases). The CDR3 spans 14 residues. Germline-derived CDR1 and CDR2 are SGHRS and YFSETQ. Trimming cost V 0 bases and J 4 bases, with 8 bases left between them. CDR3 sequence (DNA): TGCGCCAGCAGCTTGGCCGGGGTTTACAATGAGCAGTTCTTC. It translates to CASSLAGVYNEQFF.

This clone was observed once. The rearrangement joins TRBV9 to TRBJ2-5; 7 bases match TRBD2. In germline, CDR1 is SGDLS, CDR2 YYNGEE. CDR3 length: 13 amino acids. Germline trimming cut 2 bases from V and 3 bases from J; bases unmatched to any gene: 1. This chain's CDR3 is CASSVAGEETQYF. The CDR3 bases are TGTGCCAGCAGCGTGGCGGGGGAAGAGACCCAGTACTTC.